The 16 T cell receptor beta chains below come from one sample, sequenced in a study of shared clonotypes between healthy human individuals. The assay was immunoSEQ multiplex PCR, and TCRdb's table has in-frame clones only and misses some. The sample records millions of clones, just over 90% being singletons. Sequencing was performed on naive CD4+ T cells sorted from blood. Indicated subset: CD45RA+ positively selected. The source of these receptors is a man younger than 35 in good health.

This chain connects TRBV7-2 to TRBJ1-2, with D perhaps TRBD1 (5 bases). Trimming took off 5 bases at V and 8 bases at J, with 18 bases between the two ends. The CDR3 is 14 amino acids. Germline V gene data show CDR1 as SGHTA and CDR2 as FQGNSA. The CDR3 DNA reads TGTGCCAGCAGCGGGGACGGCTCTTTCGGGGGCTACACCTTC. Residues: CASSGDGSFGGYTF. Supplemented by reference TRBV7-2 and TRBJ1-2, the full variable domain reads GAGVSQSPSNKVTEKGKDVELRCDPISGHTALYWYRQSLGQGLEFLIYFQGNSAPDKSGLPSDRFSAERTGGSVSTLTIQRTQQEDSAVYLCASSGDGSFGGYTFGSGTRLTVV.

Here the CDR3 reads CASSSYRETPLHF. DNA for the CDR3: TGTGCCAGCAGTTCCTACAGGGAGACACCCCTCCACTTT. This rearrangement joins TRBV6-5 to TRBJ1-6; possible D gene TRBD1, 6 bases. Germline CDR1 MNHEY, CDR2 SVGAGI. CDR3 length: 13 amino acids. V lost 4 bases and J lost 11, with 12 bases in between.

The genes are TRBV18 and TRBJ2-7; 7 bases agree with TRBD1. V shed 3 bases, J shed 0 bases, and the junction held 11 bases outside the gene matches. CDR1 is KGHSH, CDR2 LQKENI, per germline. This CDR3 is 17 amino acids long. CDR3 in amino acids: CASSPLQGSVDSYEQYF. The CDR3 bases are TGTGCCAGCTCACCCCTACAGGGGTCCGTAGACTCCTACGAGCAGTACTTC. Drawing the rest from reference TRBV18 and TRBJ2-7, the complete variable domain is NAGVMQNPRHLVRRRGQEARLRCSPMKGHSHVYWYRQLPEEGLKFMVYLQKENIIDESGMPKERFSAEFPKEGPSILRIQQVVRGDSAAYFCASSPLQGSVDSYEQYFGPGTRLTVT.

Of note for this clone: Within the sample, other DNA sequences also encode this same CDR3. This chain links TRBV18 with TRBJ1-1; D is ambiguous. Germline loops: CDR1 KGHSH, CDR2 LQKENI. This CDR3 has 13 amino acids. The V end lost 3 bases, the J end lost 1 base, and 6 bases lay between the germline ends. In DNA, the CDR3 is TGTGCCAGCTCACCCGTCGGGAACACTGAAGCTTTCTTT. Translation gives CASSPVGNTEAFF.

The sample holds a few counts of this clone. The chain combines TRBV2 with TRBJ1-1; D unresolved. The CDR3 covers 14 residues. V lost 1 base and J lost 6, with 12 bases in between. Germline assignment: CDR1 SNHLY and CDR2 FYNNEI. This chain's CDR3 is CASSEGVVSPEAFF. The DNA of the CDR3 is TGTGCCAGCAGTGAAGGCGTCGTCTCCCCTGAAGCTTTCTTT.

The chain carries TRBV5-4 and TRBJ2-7; D is uncertain. Germline V gene data show CDR1 as SGHNT and CDR2 as YYREEE (reference sequence). The CDR3 is made up of 13 amino acids. V dropped 0 bases and J dropped 3 bases, with 7 bases sitting between them. This chain's CDR3 is CASSLDRLYEQYF. CDR3 in DNA: TGTGCCAGCAGCTTGGACAGACTCTACGAGCAGTACTTC.

With regard to this clone: At the DNA level, this CDR3 is encoded by other sequences in the same sample as well. The chain is built from TRBV6-5 and TRBJ2-7; D may be TRBD1 (5 bases). The CDR3 length is 12 residues. Germline-derived CDR1 and CDR2 are MNHEY and SVGAGI. Trimming cost V 4 bases and J 3 bases, with 7 bases left between them. The CDR3: CASSSDSYEQYF. CDR3 in DNA: TGTGCCAGCAGTTCCGACAGCTACGAGCAGTACTTC.

The chain combines TRBV4-1 with TRBJ2-1; 7 bases fit TRBD2. Losses at the gene ends were 4 bases for V and 7 bases for J; bases not matched to a gene: 7. Germline lookup yields CDR1 MGHRA and CDR2 YSYEKL. The CDR3 contains 14 residues. The CDR3 protein is CASSPRRGENEQFF. As DNA, the CDR3 is TGCGCCAGCAGCCCCCGTCGGGGGGAAAATGAGCAGTTCTTC.

In this sample, this clone turned up a few times. This sequence joins TRBV10-3 and TRBJ1-4; the D is unclear. Germline V gene sequence: CDR1 ENHRY, CDR2 SYGVKD. The CDR3 covers 14 residues. Trimming removed 3 bases at V and 9 bases at J, with 14 bases between. The CDR3 region has the DNA TGTGCCATCAGTGAAGAGGGCCTTGGGAAAAAACTGTTTTTT. Translating it yields CAISEEGLGKKLFF.

Notes on this clone: This CDR3 is also generated by other DNA sequences in the sample. This chain links TRBV6-1 with TRBJ1-1; tentative D call: TRBD1 (5 bases). The V end was cut by 6 bases, the J end by 0 bases, with 8 bases between. Germline lookup yields CDR1 MNHNS and CDR2 SASEGT. The CDR3 is 13 amino acids. Here the CDR3 DNA reads TGTGCCAGCAGGGGGACGGTGAACACTGAAGCTTTCTTT. Its protein product is CASRGTVNTEAFF.

The sample holds one count of this clone. The genes are TRBV11-3 and TRBJ2-5; TRBD1 might be the D (6 bases). Gene TRBJ2-7 matches the end of the DNA better, so the J call may be wrong. This CDR3 has 13 amino acids. The germline gives CDR1 SGHNT, CDR2 YENEEA. This CDR3 is CASSKGEAYEQYF. The CDR3 DNA reads TGTGCCAGCAGCAAGGGGGAAGCCTACGAGCAGTACTTC.

Notes on this clone: One junction end does not reproduce the germline sequence, and a read error may be involved. The genes are TRBV9 and TRBJ2-5; unclear D gene. Germline V gives CDR1 SGDLS, CDR2 YYNGEE. The CDR3 is made up of 14 amino acids. CDR3: CASSALRAQGTQYF. The CDR3 coding sequence is TGTGCCAGCAGCGCTCTTAGGGCGCAAGGGACCCAGTACTTC. The full variable domain, its missing parts supplied by reference TRBV9 and TRBJ2-5, is DSGVTQTPKHLITATGQRVTLRCSPRSGDLSVYWYQQSLDQGLQFLIQYYNGEERAKGNILERFSAQQFPDLHSELNLSSLELGDSALYFCASSALRAQGTQYFGPGTRLLVL.

About this clone itself: In the same sample, other DNA sequences code for this CDR3. V gene TRBV30 combines with J gene TRBJ1-3, with a possible D match to TRBD1 (6 bases). V dropped 5 bases and J dropped 4 bases, with 15 bases sitting between them. This CDR3 has 14 amino acids. CDR1 and CDR2 (germline): GTSNPN, SVGIG (reference sequence). The CDR3 region is CAWGQGTSGNTIYF. CDR3 sequence (DNA): TGTGCCTGGGGCCAGGGGACATCAGGAAACACCATATATTTT.

CDR3 sequence reads: CASRPGTAFSGANVLTF. The DNA for the CDR3 is TGTGCCAGTAGACCGGGGACAGCGTTCTCTGGGGCCAACGTCCTGACTTTC. This chain links TRBV19 with TRBJ2-6, with 7 bases aligning to TRBD1. The CDR3 is 17 residues long. V lost 6 bases to trimming and J lost 0 bases; unmatched junction nucleotides: 8. Germline V CDR1 and CDR2: LNHDA, SQIVND (reference sequence).

The chain carries TRBV5-4 and TRBJ2-3; the match to TRBD2 covers 8 bases. The CDR3 runs 16 residues. Germline lookup yields CDR1 SGHNT and CDR2 YYREEE (reference sequence). Unmatched junction bases numbered 7, after V lost 0 bases and J lost 4 bases. The CDR3 is CASSLDGGASADTQYF. CDR3 nucleotide sequence: TGTGCCAGCAGCTTGGACGGGGGGGCCAGTGCAGATACGCAGTATTTT.

This chain joins TRBV5-4 and TRBJ2-3; 10 nucleotides agree with TRBD2. The CDR3 runs to 16 residues. With V trimmed by 2 bases and J by 2 bases, 5 bases remained unmatched. Germline assignment: CDR1 SGHNT and CDR2 YYREEE (reference sequence). The CDR3 DNA is TGTGCCAGCAGCTTCGGACTAGCGGACCCCACAGATACGCAGTATTTT. Translation: CASSFGLADPTDTQYF.